This T cell receptor beta chain was sequenced for a study of identical twins. A universal primer site was incorporated via template switching, and the cDNA contained unique molecular identifiers. TCRdb independently ran MiXCR on the 5' RACE reads; one entry per CDR3 protein. The table has approximately 350,000 distinct CDR3 sequences, 12% seen once. Only healthy Caucasians were included as donors. This clonotype was observed at least ten times. The same sample was also studied in work on yellow fever vaccine responses in identical twins.

This TCR was sampled from a woman aged 18-35 years in good health. The specimen was CD8+ T cells sorted from blood.

In nucleotides, the CDR3 is TGTGCCAGCAGCTTAGGGACATTGTACAATGAGCAGTTCTTC. Translation gives CASSLGTLYNEQFF. The chain carries TRBV5-5 and TRBJ2-1; possibly TRBD1 for D (6 bases). CDR3 length: 14 amino acids. Germline V gives CDR1 SGHKS, CDR2 YYEKEE (reference sequence). The germline V and J ends were trimmed by 2 bases and 4 bases, with 10 bases remaining between them.